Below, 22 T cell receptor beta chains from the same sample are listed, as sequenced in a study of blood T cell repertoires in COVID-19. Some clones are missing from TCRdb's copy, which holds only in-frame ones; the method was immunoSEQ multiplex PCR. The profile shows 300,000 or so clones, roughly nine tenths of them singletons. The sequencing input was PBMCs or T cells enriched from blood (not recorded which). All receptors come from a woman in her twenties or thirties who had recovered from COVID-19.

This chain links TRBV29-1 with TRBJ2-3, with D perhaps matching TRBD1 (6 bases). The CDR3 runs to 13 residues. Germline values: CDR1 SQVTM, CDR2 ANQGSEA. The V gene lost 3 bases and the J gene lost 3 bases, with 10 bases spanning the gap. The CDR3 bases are TGCAGCGTTGACGTGGGGACAACAGATACGCAGTATTTT. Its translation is CSVDVGTTDTQYF.

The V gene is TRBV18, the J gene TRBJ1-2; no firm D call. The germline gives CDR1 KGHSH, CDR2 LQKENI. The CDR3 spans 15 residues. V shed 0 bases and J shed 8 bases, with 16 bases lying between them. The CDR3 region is CASSPPEGLAGGYTF. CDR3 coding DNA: TGTGCCAGCTCACCACCGGAGGGCCTGGCGGGCGGCTACACCTTC.

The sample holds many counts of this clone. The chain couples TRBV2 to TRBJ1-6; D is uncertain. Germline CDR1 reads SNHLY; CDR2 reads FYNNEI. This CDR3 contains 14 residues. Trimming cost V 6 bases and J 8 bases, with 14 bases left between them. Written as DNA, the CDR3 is TGTGCCAGCAGGGCTAGAGGCGTTGATTCACCCCTCCACTTT. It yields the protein CASRARGVDSPLHF. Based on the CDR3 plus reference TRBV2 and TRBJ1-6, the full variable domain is EPEVTQTPSHQVTQMGQEVILRCVPISNHLYFYWYRQILGQKVEFLVSFYNNEISEKSEIFDDQFSVERPDGSNFTLKIRSTKLEDSAMYFCASRARGVDSPLHFGNGTRLTVT.

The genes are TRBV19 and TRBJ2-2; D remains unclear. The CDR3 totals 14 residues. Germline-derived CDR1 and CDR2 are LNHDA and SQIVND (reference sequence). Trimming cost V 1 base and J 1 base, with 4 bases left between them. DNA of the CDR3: TGTGCCAGTAGTATAGGTATGAACACCGGGGAGCTGTTTTTT. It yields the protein CASSIGMNTGELFF.

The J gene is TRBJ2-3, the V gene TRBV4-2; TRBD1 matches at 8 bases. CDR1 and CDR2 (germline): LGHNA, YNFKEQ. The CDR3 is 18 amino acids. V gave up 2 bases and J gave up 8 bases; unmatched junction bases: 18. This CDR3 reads CASSQHGPGQVYLGTQYF. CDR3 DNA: TGTGCCAGCAGCCAACACGGACCGGGACAGGTGTATTTAGGTACGCAGTATTTT.

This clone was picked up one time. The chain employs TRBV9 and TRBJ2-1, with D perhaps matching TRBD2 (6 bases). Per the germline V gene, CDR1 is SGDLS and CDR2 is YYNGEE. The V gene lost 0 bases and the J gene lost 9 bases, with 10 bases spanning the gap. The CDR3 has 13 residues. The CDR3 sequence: CASSVGDSPEQFF. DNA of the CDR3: TGTGCCAGCAGCGTAGGGGACTCACCTGAGCAGTTCTTC. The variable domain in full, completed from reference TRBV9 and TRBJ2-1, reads DSGVTQTPKHLITATGQRVTLRCSPRSGDLSVYWYQQSLDQGLQFLIQYYNGEERAKGNILERFSAQQFPDLHSELNLSSLELGDSALYFCASSVGDSPEQFFGPGTRLTVL.

CDR3 nucleotide sequence: TGTGCCAGCAGCGTGGGGACAGGGTTATACGAGCAGTACTTC. Translated: CASSVGTGLYEQYF. The chain carries TRBV9 and TRBJ2-7; 9 bases are shared with TRBD1. Per the germline V gene, CDR1 is SGDLS and CDR2 is YYNGEE. The CDR3 has 14 residues. V was pared by 2 bases and J by 4 bases, with 4 bases of the junction left unmatched.

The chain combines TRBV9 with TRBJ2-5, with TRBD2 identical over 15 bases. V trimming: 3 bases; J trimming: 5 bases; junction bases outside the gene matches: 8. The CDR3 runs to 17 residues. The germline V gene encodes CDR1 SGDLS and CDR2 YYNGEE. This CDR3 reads CASSAGGLAGGQETQYF. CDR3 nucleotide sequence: TGTGCCAGCAGCGCAGGGGGACTAGCGGGGGGTCAGGAGACCCAGTACTTC.

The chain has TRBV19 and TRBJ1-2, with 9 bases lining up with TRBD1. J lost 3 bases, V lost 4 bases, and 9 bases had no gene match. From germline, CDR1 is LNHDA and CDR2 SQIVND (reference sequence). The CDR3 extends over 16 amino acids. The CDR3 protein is CASSTFRDRDYYGYTF. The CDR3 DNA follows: TGTGCCAGTAGTACATTCCGGGACAGGGATTACTATGGCTACACCTTC.

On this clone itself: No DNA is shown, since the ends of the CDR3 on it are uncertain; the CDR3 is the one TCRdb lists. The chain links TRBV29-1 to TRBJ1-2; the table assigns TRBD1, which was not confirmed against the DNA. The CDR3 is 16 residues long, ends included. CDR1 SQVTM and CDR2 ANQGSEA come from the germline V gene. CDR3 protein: CSVEGVWTRPIYGYTF.

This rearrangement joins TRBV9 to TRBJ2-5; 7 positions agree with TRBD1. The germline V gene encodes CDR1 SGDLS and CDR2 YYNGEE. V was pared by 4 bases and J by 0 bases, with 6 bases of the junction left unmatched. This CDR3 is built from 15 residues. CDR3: CASSPGTVYQETQYF. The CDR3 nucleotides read TGTGCCAGCAGCCCGGGGACAGTATACCAAGAGACCCAGTACTTC. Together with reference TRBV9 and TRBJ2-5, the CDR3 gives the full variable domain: DSGVTQTPKHLITATGQRVTLRCSPRSGDLSVYWYQQSLDQGLQFLIQYYNGEERAKGNILERFSAQQFPDLHSELNLSSLELGDSALYFCASSPGTVYQETQYFGPGTRLLVL.

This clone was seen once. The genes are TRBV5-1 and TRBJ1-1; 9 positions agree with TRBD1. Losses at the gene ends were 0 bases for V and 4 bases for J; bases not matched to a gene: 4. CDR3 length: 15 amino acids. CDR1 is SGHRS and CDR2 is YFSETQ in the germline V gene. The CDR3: CASSLVQGAPTEAFF. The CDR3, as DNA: TGCGCCAGCAGCTTGGTACAGGGGGCGCCCACTGAAGCTTTCTTT.

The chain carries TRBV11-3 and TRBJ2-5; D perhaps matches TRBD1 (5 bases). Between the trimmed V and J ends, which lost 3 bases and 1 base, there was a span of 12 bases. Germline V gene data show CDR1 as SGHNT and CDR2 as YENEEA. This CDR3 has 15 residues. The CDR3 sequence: CASSFPGRAQETQYF. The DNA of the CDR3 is TGTGCCAGCAGCTTTCCGGGCAGGGCCCAAGAGACCCAGTACTTC.

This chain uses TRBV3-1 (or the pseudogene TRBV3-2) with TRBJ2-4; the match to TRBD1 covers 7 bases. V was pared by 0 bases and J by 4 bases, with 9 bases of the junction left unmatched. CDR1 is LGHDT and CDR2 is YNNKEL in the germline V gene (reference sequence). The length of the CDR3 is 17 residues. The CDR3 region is CASSQDRLGQKKNIQYF. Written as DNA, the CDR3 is TGTGCCAGCAGCCAAGATCGCTTGGGACAGAAAAAAAACATTCAGTACTTC.

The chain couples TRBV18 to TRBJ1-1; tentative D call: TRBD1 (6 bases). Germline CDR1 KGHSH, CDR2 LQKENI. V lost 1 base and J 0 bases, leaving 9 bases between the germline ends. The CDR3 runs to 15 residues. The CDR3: CASSPQDRMNTEAFF. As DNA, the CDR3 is TGTGCCAGCTCACCACAAGACAGGATGAACACTGAAGCTTTCTTT.

DNA for the CDR3: TGTGCCAGCAGCTTAGCCCCCCAGGGCACTGAAGCTTTCTTT. It specifies CASSLAPQGTEAFF. The chain is built from TRBV11-1 and TRBJ1-1; tentative D call: TRBD1 (5 bases). There are 14 residues in the CDR3. Germline values: CDR1 SGHAT, CDR2 FQDESV (reference sequence). Between the trimmed V and J ends, which lost 0 bases and 4 bases, there was a span of 9 bases.

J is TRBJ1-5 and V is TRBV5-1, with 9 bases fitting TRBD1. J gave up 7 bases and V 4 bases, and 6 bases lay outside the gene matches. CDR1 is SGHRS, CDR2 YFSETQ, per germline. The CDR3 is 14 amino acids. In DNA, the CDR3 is TGCGCCAGCAGCCCTGACAGGGGGATGCAGCCCCAGCATTTT. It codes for CASSPDRGMQPQHF.

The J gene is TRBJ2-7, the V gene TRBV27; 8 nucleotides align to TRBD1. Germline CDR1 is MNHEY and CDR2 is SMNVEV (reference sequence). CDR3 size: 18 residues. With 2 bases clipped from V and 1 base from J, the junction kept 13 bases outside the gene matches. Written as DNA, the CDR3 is TGTGCCAGCAGTTTAAAGGTTAGGGGACAGGTCTTTTCCTACGAGCAGTACTTC. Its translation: CASSLKVRGQVFSYEQYF.

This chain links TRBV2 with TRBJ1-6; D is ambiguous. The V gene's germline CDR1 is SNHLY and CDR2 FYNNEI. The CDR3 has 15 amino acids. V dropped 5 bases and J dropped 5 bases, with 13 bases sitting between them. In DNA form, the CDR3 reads TGTGCCAGCAGTCTCATGCAGCAGGATAATTCACCCCTCCACTTT. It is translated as CASSLMQQDNSPLHF. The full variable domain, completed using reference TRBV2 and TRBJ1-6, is EPEVTQTPSHQVTQMGQEVILRCVPISNHLYFYWYRQILGQKVEFLVSFYNNEISEKSEIFDDQFSVERPDGSNFTLKIRSTKLEDSAMYFCASSLMQQDNSPLHFGNGTRLTVT.

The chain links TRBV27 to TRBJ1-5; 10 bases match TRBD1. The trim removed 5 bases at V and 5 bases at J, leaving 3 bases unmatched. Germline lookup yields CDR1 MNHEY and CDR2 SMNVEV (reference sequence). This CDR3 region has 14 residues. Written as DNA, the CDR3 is TGTGCCAGCAGTGACGGGACAGGGGATCAGCCCCAGCATTTT. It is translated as CASSDGTGDQPQHF.

DNA of the CDR3: TGTGCCATCTCCCCAATCAAAAACACTGAAGCTTTCTTT. Its translation: CAISPIKNTEAFF. The V and J genes are TRBV10-3 and TRBJ1-1; D ambiguous. Germline CDR1 ENHRY, CDR2 SYGVKD. The length of the CDR3 is 13 residues. Trimming took 8 bases from V and 2 from J, leaving 12 bases between them.

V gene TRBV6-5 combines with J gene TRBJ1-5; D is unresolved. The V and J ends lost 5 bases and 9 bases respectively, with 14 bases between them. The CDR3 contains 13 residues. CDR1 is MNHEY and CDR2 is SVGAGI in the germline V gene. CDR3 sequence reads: CASSPSPEGPQHF. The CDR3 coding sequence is TGTGCCAGCAGTCCTAGCCCAGAGGGGCCCCAGCATTTT.